This T cell receptor (beta chain) was identified during a study of control samples from healthy donors and cancer patients. V lost 0 bases, J lost 2 bases, and 3 bases stayed unmatched. The CDR3 has 16 amino acids. From germline, CDR1 is SGHRS and CDR2 YFSETQ. Here immunoSEQ multiplex PCR was the method, and the copy in TCRdb shows in-frame clones only, minus some. Of 40,000 to 55,000 clones in the sample, more than 65% were seen once. This clonotype was sampled from a male donor with melanoma. The sample comprised formalin-fixed, paraffin-embedded tissue. This chain connects TRBV5-1 to TRBJ2-5; 11 positions match TRBD2. CDR3 bases: TGCGCCAGCAGCTTGGGTCCTAGCGGGGGGCAAGAGACCCAGTACTTC. Translating gives CASSLGPSGGQETQYF.